The T cell receptor (beta chain) under discussion was sequenced for a study of human T cells and chemical hapten exposure listed by TCRdb under 2021. In the study overall: Libraries were pooled for sequencing, and variation in per-sample TCR yields was attributed mainly to small differences in library volumes within the pool. This study followed changes in the peripheral blood TCR repertoire in vivo during primary and secondary sensitization of alopecia patients to the hapten diphenylcyclopropenone (DPC). For every blood RNA sample, sequencing covered both the TCR alpha and TCR beta chains.

The paper as a whole reports these results and caveats: Repeated subsampling changed both the strength of the expansion versus patch-test correlation and the threshold at which the correlation became significant. DPC sensitization did not change the number of TCRs with a frequency above 1 in 1000, and there was no evidence of changes in global repertoire structure.

The CDR3 covers 16 residues, taking in both the cysteine and the phenylalanine. The retained sequence is limited to the CDR3, 48 bases, with the frame set at the first base. CDR1 and CDR2, looked up from the germline V gene (reference sequence), are MNHNY and SVGAGI. The germline V end is reduced by 5 bases and the J end by 2 bases; junction bases left unmatched: 3. With regard to this clonotype: There is no known antigen for this receptor. Per-nucleotide qualities are absent, and no much larger clonotype sits a single base away.

The library came from 5' RACE. The reads were generated on an Illumina MiSeq. Library preparation attached unique molecular identifiers to individual cDNA molecules for quantitative, reproducible TCR counting. The source study handled its data this way. Samples had a median of roughly 100,000 TCRs, with a range from roughly 23,224 to 750,000. The Decombinator software suite was used to annotate the V, J and CDR3 of the TCR reads. Every sample was subsampled to the same number of TCRs (28,000) for the PS versus PT1 abundance plots. TCRs were defined as expanded if absent before sensitization and observed at least eight times at the 2-week time point. TCRdb applied fastp at Q25 and MiXCR to the public reads, then kept only in-frame beta chains. Rows are unified per CDR3 protein, each entry keeping the most common DNA and genes. These V and J calls originate from TCRdb's pipeline instead of the authors' own analysis. The sample table lists about 140,000 distinct CDR3 sequences, about 4.3% of them with a count of one. Together, the top ten hold under 1.5% of the sample.

Unfractionated whole blood was collected in Tempus Blood RNA tubes, and total RNA was extracted from that blood. Five or six healthy volunteers served as TCR sequencing controls and were bled at day 0, 2 weeks and 6 weeks. The sequence links TRBV6-6 to TRBJ2-1, with 13 bases in between that match TRBD2. The TCR comes from a female donor in good health. The CDR3 loop reads CASSHGLAGAYNEQFF. The sequence in DNA is TGTGCCAGCAGTCACGGACTAGCGGGGGCCTACAATGAGCAGTTCTTC.